The 5 T cell receptor beta chains below come from one sample, sequenced in a study of blood T cell repertoires in COVID-19. Sequencing was performed with immunoSEQ multiplex PCR; in TCRdb, only in-frame clones are kept and a portion is missing. This table has about 63,000 clones, around 79% appearing once. Sequencing used peripheral blood. The source of these receptors is a human donor in a cohort sampled during active COVID-19.

The rearrangement joins TRBV7-9 to TRBJ1-2; D gene ambiguous. The CDR3 loop spans 12 amino acids. Germline V CDR1 and CDR2: SEHNR, FQNEAQ (reference sequence). V gave up 5 bases and J gave up 8 bases, with 12 bases separating them. The DNA for the CDR3 is TGTGCCAGCAGCAACATTACGGGGGGCTACACCTTC. Encoded protein: CASSNITGGYTF. Variable domain in full (rest from reference TRBV7-9 and TRBJ1-2): DTGVSQNPRHKITKRGQNVTFRCDPISEHNRLYWYRQTLGQGPEFLTYFQNEAQLEKSRLLSDRFSAERPKGSFSTLEIQRTEQGDSAMYLCASSNITGGYTFGSGTRLTVV.

The rearrangement uses TRBV4-3 and TRBJ1-2; maybe TRBD1 (6 bases). Per germline, CDR1 LGHNA and CDR2 YSLEER. Trimming left V 1 base short and J 2 bases short, with 14 bases between. The CDR3 is 16 residues long. The DNA for the CDR3 is TGCGCCAGCAGCCAAGGCGCATACGGACAGAACTATGGCTACACCTTC. Translation gives CASSQGAYGQNYGYTF.

The rearrangement links TRBV7-6 to TRBJ2-3; 10 bases are a match to TRBD1. CDR3 length equals 16 residues. CDR1 and CDR2 from the germline V gene are SGHVS and FNYEAQ. V lost 5 bases and J lost 1; bases outside the gene matches: 6. Written as DNA, the CDR3 is TGTGCCAGCAGCCCCCCCGGGACAGGGGGCACAGATACGCAGTATTTT. Amino acid sequence: CASSPPGTGGTDTQYF.

The CDR3 loop reads CASSFPGDGYTF. Here the CDR3 DNA reads TGTGCCAGCAGTTTTCCAGGGGATGGCTACACCTTC. J is TRBJ1-2 and V is TRBV6-6; possible D gene TRBD1, 6 bases. V lost 4 bases and J lost 6, with 9 bases in between. Per the germline V gene, CDR1 is MNHNY and CDR2 is SVGAGI (reference sequence). CDR3 size: 12 residues.

J is TRBJ1-4 and V is TRBV19; D is uncertain. The CDR3 sequence is 15 residues long. The germline V gene encodes CDR1 LNHDA and CDR2 SQIVND (reference sequence). V shed 4 bases and J shed 3 bases, with 12 bases lying between them. The CDR3 loop is CASSTWQASNEKLFF. The CDR3 DNA sequence: TGTGCCAGTAGTACTTGGCAGGCCTCTAATGAAAAACTGTTTTTT.